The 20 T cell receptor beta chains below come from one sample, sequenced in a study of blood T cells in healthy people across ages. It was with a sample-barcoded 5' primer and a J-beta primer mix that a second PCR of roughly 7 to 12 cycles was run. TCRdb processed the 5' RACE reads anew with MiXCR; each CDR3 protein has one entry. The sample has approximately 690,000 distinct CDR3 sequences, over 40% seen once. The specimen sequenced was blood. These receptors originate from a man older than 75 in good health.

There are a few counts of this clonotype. The CDR3 DNA reads as TGTGCCACCAGCAGACAACAGGGCCAGCAGTACTTC. The encoded protein is CATSRQQGQQYF. The rearrangement links TRBV15 to TRBJ2-7; D may be TRBD1 (6 bases). This CDR3 is built from 12 residues. Trimming removed 2 bases at V and 8 bases at J, with 10 bases between. Per the germline V gene, CDR1 is LNHNV and CDR2 is YYDKDF (reference sequence).

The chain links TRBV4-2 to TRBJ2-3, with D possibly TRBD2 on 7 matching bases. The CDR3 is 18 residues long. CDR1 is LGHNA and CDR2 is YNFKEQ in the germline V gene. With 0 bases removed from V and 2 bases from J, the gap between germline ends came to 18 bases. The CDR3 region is CASSQDGGRGPVTDTQYF. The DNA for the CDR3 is TGTGCCAGCAGCCAAGATGGGGGGCGGGGGCCCGTCACAGATACGCAGTATTTT.

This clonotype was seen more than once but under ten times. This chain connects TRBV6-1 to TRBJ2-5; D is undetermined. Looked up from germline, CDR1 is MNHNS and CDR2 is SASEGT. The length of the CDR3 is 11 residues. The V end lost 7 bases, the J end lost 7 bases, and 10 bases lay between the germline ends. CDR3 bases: TGTGCCAGCATAGCTGACTGGACCCAGTACTTC. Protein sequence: CASIADWTQYF.

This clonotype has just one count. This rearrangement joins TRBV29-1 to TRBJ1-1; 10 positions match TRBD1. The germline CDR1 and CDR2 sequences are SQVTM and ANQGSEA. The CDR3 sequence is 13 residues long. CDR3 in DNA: TGCACCTCGAGGGACAGGGGTAACACTGAAGCTTTCTTT. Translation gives CTSRDRGNTEAFF.

CDR3 protein: CASSHDGEAVYGYTF. In DNA form, the CDR3 reads TGTGCCAGCAGCCACGACGGGGAGGCCGTCTATGGCTACACCTTC. The chain couples TRBV7-2 to TRBJ1-2; D not resolved. Trimming took 5 bases from V and 4 from J, leaving 17 bases between them. The germline V gene has CDR1 SGHTA and CDR2 FQGNSA. The CDR3 has 15 amino acids. The whole variable domain, filled in from reference TRBV7-2 and TRBJ1-2, reads GAGVSQSPSNKVTEKGKDVELRCDPISGHTALYWYRQSLGQGLEFLIYFQGNSAPDKSGLPSDRFSAERTGGSVSTLTIQRTQQEDSAVYLCASSHDGEAVYGYTFGSGTRLTVV.

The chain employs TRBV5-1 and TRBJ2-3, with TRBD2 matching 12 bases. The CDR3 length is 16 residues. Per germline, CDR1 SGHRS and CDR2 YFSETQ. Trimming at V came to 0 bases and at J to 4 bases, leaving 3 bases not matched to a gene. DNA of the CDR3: TGCGCCAGCAGCTTGGACGGACTAGCGGGACCAGATACGCAGTATTTT. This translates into CASSLDGLAGPDTQYF.

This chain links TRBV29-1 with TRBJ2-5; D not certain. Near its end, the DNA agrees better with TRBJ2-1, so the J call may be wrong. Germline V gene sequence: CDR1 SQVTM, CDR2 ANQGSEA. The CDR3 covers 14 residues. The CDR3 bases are TGCAGCGTTGACCGGGTTTTTGGGCAAGAGACCCAGTTCTTC. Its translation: CSVDRVFGQETQFF.

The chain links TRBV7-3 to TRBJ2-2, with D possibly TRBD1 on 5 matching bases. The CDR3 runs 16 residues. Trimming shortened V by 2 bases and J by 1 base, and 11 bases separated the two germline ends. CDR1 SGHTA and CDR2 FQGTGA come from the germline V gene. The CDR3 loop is CASSLFARENTGELFF. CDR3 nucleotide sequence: TGTGCCAGCAGCTTATTTGCCAGGGAGAACACCGGGGAGCTGTTTTTT.

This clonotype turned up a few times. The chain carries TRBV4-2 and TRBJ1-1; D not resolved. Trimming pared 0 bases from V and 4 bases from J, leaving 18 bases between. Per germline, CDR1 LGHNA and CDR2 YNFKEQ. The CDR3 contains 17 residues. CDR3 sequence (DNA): TGTGCCAGCAGCCAAGACCGGACCGGTCCAGCAAGCACTGAAGCTTTCTTT. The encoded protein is CASSQDRTGPASTEAFF.

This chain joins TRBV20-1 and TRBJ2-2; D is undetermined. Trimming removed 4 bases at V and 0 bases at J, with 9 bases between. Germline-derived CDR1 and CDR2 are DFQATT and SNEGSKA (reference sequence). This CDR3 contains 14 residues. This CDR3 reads CSAIWTTNTGELFF. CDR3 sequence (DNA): TGCAGTGCTATCTGGACCACGAACACCGGGGAGCTGTTTTTT.

The chain's CDR3 is CASSYSQTPSYEQYF. CDR3 DNA: TGTGCCAGCAGTTACTCGCAGACGCCCTCCTACGAGCAGTACTTC. The chain links TRBV6-5 to TRBJ2-7, with no clear D. The V end lost 0 bases, the J end lost 0 bases, and 9 bases lay between the germline ends. This CDR3 comprises 15 residues. Germline CDR1 reads MNHEY; CDR2 reads SVGAGI.

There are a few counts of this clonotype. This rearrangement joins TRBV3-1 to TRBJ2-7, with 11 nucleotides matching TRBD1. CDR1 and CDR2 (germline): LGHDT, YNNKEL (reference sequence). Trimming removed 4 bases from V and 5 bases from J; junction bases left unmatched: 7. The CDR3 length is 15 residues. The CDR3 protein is CASSPRTGGIDEQYF. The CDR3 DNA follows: TGTGCCAGCAGCCCGAGGACAGGGGGCATCGACGAGCAGTACTTC.

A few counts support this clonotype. The CDR3, as DNA: TGTGCCAGCAGTCACCACAATGAGCAGTTCTTC. Residues: CASSHHNEQFF. This rearrangement joins TRBV6-2 or TRBV6-3 to TRBJ2-1; no definite D call. This CDR3 has 11 amino acids. The V gene lost 5 bases and the J gene lost 5 bases, with 4 bases spanning the gap. From germline, CDR1 is MNHEY and CDR2 SVGEGT.

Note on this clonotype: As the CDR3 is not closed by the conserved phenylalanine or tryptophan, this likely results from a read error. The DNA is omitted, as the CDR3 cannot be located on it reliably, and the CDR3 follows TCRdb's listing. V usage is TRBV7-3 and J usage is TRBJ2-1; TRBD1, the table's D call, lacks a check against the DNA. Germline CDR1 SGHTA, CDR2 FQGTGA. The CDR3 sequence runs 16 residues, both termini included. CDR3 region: CASSLTMGTGWNEQFI.

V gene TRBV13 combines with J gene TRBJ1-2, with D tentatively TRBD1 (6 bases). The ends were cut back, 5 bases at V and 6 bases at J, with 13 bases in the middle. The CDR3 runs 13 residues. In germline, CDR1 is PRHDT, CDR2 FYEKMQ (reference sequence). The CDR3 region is CASSPGQCDGYTF. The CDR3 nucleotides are TGTGCCAGCAGCCCTGGACAGTGCGATGGCTACACCTTC.

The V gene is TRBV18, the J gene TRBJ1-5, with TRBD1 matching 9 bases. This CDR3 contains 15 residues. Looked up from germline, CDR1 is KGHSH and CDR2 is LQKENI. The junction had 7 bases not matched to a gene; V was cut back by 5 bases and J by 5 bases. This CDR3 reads CASSAGTGSHQPQHF. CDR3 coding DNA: TGTGCCAGCTCAGCCGGGACAGGGAGCCATCAGCCCCAGCATTTT.

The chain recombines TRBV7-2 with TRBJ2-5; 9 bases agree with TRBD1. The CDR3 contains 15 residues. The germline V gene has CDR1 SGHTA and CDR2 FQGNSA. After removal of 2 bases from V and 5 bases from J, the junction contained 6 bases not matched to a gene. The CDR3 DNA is TGTGCCAGCAGCTTACAAGGACAGGGGAGGGAGACCCAGTACTTC. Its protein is CASSLQGQGRETQYF.

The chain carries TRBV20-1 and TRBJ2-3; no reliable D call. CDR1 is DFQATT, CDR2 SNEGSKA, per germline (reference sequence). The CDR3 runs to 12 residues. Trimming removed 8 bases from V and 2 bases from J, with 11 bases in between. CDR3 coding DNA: TGCAGTCCCCACGACAACACAGATACGCAGTATTTT. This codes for CSPHDNTDTQYF.

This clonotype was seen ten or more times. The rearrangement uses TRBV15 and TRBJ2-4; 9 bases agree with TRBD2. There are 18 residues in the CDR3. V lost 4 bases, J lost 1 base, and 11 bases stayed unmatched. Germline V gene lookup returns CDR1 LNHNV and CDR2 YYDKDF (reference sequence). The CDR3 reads CATSTEGGRERAKNIQYF. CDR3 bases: TGTGCCACCAGCACAGAGGGCGGGAGGGAACGGGCCAAAAACATTCAGTACTTC.

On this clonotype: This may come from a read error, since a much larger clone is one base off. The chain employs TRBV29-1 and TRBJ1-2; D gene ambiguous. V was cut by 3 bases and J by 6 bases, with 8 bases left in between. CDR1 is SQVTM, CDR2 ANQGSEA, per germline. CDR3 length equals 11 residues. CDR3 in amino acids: CSVEDVHGYTF. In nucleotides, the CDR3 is TGCAGCGTTGAGGACGTTCATGGCTACACCTTC. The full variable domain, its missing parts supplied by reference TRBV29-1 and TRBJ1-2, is SAVISQKPSRDICQRGTSLTIQCQVDSQVTMMFWYRQQPGQSLTLIATANQGSEATYESGFVIDKFPISRPNLTFSTLTVSNMSPEDSSIYLCSVEDVHGYTFGSGTRLTVV.